This T cell receptor beta chain was captured in a study of blood T cell repertoires in COVID-19. On the study more broadly: COVID-19 samples collected from the United States, Italy and Spain covered acute and convalescent phases. PBMCs, B-cell-depleted T cells, or T cells were the source of the cDNA or gDNA that made up the material.

TCRdb keeps only in-frame clones here, not all; method: immunoSEQ multiplex PCR. Of about 68,000 clones listed, about 91% are singletons. During active infection, Seattle patients enrolled and were then monitored through disease. V lost 2 bases to trimming and J lost 6 bases; unmatched junction nucleotides: 5. This CDR3 comprises 16 residues. CDR1 is SSHAT, CDR2 FNYEAQ, per germline (reference sequence). This clonotype was sampled from a man in his forties with COVID-19, enrolled during active disease. V gene TRBV7-7 combines with J gene TRBJ2-2; 11 bases agree with TRBD1. Sequences were obtained from peripheral blood. The CDR3 DNA is TGTGCCAGCAGCTTAACTGGGACAGGGGGATCCGGGGAGCTGTTTTTT. It yields the protein CASSLTGTGGSGELFF.